This T cell receptor beta chain was sequenced during a study of blood T cell repertoires in COVID-19. Study at large: Sites in the United States, Italy and Spain provided acute and convalescent COVID-19 samples. Nucleic acid was either cDNA or gDNA, and it came from T cells, B-cell-depleted T cells, or PBMCs.

The CDR3 extends over 15 amino acids. CDR1 is SGHTA, CDR2 FQGTGA, per germline. Between the trimmed V and J ends, which lost 5 bases and 3 bases, there was a span of 17 bases. Original analysis: Quantification of nucleated cells was approximated via reference gene primer amplification. Using immunoSEQ multiplex PCR, the repertoire was profiled, and TCRdb retains in-frame clones only, with some absent. That table is the source of V, J and clone size, and D and trimming were worked out from the DNA. The sample holds tens of thousands of clones, 80% to 90% seen once. The receptor's source is a human donor in a cohort sampled during active COVID-19. Sample: peripheral blood. The chain employs TRBV7-3 and TRBJ2-7; weak D call: TRBD2 (7 bases). The CDR3, as DNA: TGTGCCAGCAGCCAATCGGGGGGCCTTCTCTACGAGCAGTACTTC. Translated, it gives CASSQSGGLLYEQYF.